This T cell receptor (beta chain) was retrieved from a study of metastatic and nonmetastatic thyroid tumors. Study-wide context: Thyroid patients, malignant and benign, had repertoires compared across blood and tumor or nodule tissue.

In the source study's methods: Built for papillary thyroid cancer, a distant-metastasis classifier drew on CDR3 differences across clinicopathological groups. TCRdb re-called the PCR reads through MiXCR. For this entry, the V and J calls and clone size follow TCRdb and not the study's own pipeline. The profile covers 30,000 to 35,000 clones, with about 29% appearing a single time and almost 8% taken by the ten largest. Study-level findings and limits: TCR beta diversity was reportedly significantly higher in malignant thyroid tumors than benign nodules, in blood and tumor.

Germline values: CDR1 SGHVS, CDR2 FNYEAQ. This CDR3 is built from 15 residues. No patient had received any treatment before thyroid surgery. In regard to this clone: Its cognate antigen is unknown. An end of the junction does not agree with germline; a read error may underlie this.

The source is a female donor with papillary thyroid cancer or a benign thyroid nodule (not recorded which). Some clones in this sample may be carry-over from other donors' samples. The specimen sequenced was blood. V and J are TRBV7-6 and TRBJ1-5; D possibly corresponds to TRBD1 (6 bases). The CDR3 DNA sequence: TGCGCCAGCAGCCCAACAGGGTTCGGCGATCAGCCCCAGCATTTT. This encodes CASSPTGFGDQPQHF.